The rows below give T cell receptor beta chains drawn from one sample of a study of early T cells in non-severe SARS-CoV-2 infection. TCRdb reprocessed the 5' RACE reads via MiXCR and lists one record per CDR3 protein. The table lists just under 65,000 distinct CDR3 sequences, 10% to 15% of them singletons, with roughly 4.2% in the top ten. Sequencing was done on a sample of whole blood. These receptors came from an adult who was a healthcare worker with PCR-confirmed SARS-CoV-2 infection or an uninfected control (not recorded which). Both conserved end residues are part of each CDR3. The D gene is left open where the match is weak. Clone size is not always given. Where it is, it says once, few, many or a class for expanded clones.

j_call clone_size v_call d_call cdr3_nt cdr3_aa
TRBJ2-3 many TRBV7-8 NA TGTGCCAGCAATGGATTTGGCGGCCGCACAGATACGCAGTATTTT CASNGFGGRTDTQYF
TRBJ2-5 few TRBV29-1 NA TGCAGCGCCGCCGACAGTCCTTCGACCCAGTACTTC CSAADSPSTQYF
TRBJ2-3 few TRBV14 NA TGTGCCAGCAGCCGACTACTAGACACAGATACGCAGTATTTT CASSRLLDTDTQYF
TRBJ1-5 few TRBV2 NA TGTGCCCGGGGCAGGGGTGATAGCAATCAGCCCCAGCATTTT CARGRGDSNQPQHF
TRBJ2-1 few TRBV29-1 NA TGCAGCGTCCAGCGAGGGACATTCGCAAGGGAGCAGTTCTTC CSVQRGTFAREQFF
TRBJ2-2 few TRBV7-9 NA TGTGCCAGCAGCCAATATCTCACCGGGGAGCTGTTTTTT CASSQYLTGELFF
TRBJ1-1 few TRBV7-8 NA TGTGCCAGCAGCTTAGATTACTTCAACATGAACACTGAAGCTTTCTTT CASSLDYFNMNTEAFF
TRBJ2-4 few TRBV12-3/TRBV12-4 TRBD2 TGTGCCAGCAGTTTAGTCGGGGGGGGCGCCAAAAACATTCAGTACTTC CASSLVGGGAKNIQYF
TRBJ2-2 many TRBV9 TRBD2 TGTGCCAGCGGCACTAGCGGGGTCACCGGGGAGCTGTTTTTT CASGTSGVTGELFF
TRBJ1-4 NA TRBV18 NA TGTGCCAGCTCAAAGGAGTTTAATGAAAAACTGTTTTTT CASSKEFNEKLFF
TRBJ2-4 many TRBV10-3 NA TGTGCCATCAGTGAGTCGGCGGGCTCCCCGGTAGACAGGGCCAAAAACATTCAGTACTTC CAISESAGSPVDRAKNIQYF